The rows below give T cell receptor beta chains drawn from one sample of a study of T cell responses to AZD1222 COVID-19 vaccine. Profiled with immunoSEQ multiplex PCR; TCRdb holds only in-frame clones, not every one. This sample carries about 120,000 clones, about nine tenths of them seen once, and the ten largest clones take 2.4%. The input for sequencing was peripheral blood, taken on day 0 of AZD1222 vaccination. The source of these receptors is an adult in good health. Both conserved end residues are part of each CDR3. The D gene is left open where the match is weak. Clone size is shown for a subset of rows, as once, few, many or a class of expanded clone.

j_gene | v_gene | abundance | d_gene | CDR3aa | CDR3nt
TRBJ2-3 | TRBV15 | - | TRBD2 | CATSRGGGARTDTQYF | TGTGCCACCAGTCGGGGGGGAGGGGCCCGCACAGATACGCAGTATTTT
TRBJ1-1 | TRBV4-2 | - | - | CASSQARGTEAFF | TGTGCCAGCAGCCAAGCACGGGGGACTGAAGCTTTCTTT
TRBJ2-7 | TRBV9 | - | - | CASSPRANVYEQYF | TGTGCCAGCAGCCCTCGGGCCAACGTTTACGAGCAGTACTTC
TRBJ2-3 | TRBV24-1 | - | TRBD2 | CATSAASGSADTQYF | TGTGCCACCAGTGCGGCTAGCGGGAGCGCAGATACGCAGTATTTT
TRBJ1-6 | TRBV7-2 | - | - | CASSPRISTPPSPLHF | TGTGCCAGCAGCCCACGTATAAGCACCCCGCCTTCACCCCTCCACTTT
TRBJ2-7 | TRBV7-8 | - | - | CASSLGGTSYEQYF | TGTGCCAGCAGCTTAGGCGGGACATCCTACGAGCAGTACTTC
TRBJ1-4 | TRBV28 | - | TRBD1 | CASSLQGATNEKLFF | TGTGCCAGCAGTTTACAGGGGGCAACTAATGAAAAACTGTTTTTT
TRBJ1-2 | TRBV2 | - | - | CASSETLQYGYTF | TGTGCCAGCAGTGAGACCCTACAGTATGGCTACACCTTC
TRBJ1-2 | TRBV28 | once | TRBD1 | CATRTGAAGYTF | TGTGCCACCCGGACAGGGGCCGCTGGCTACACCTTC
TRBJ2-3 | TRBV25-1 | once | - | CASTGEYSGTQYF | TGTGCCAGTACCGGGGAGTATTCGGGGACGCAGTATTTT
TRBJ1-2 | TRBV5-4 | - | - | CASSPTGFANYGYTF | TGTGCCAGCAGCCCTACAGGGTTTGCTAACTATGGCTACACCTTC
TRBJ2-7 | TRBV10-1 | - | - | CASSRGSSYEQYF | TGCGCCAGCAGTCGGGGGAGCTCCTACGAGCAGTACTTC
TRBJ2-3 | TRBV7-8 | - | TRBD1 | CASSSGDRGSTDTQYF | TGTGCCAGCAGCTCGGGGGACAGGGGTAGCACAGATACGCAGTATTTT
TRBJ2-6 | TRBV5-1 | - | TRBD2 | CASSLGLAGPNSGANVLTF | TGCGCCAGCAGCTTGGGACTAGCGGGCCCTAACTCTGGGGCCAACGTCCTGACTTTC
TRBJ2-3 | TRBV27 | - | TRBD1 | CASSSHRGTDTQYF | TGTGCCAGCAGTTCCCACAGGGGGACAGATACGCAGTATTTT
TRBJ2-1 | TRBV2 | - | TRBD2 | CASRGLAGASSYNEQFF | TGTGCCAGCAGGGGACTAGCGGGAGCGAGCTCCTACAATGAGCAGTTCTTC
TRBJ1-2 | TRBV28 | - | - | CASSFGPGYTF | TGTGCCAGCAGTTTTGGACCCGGCTACACCTTC
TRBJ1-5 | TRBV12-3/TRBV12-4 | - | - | CASSLRRNQPQHF | TGTGCCAGCAGTTTGAGGAGGAATCAGCCCCAGCATTTT
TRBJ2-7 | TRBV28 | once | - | CAIQGPTKQYF | TGTGCCATACAGGGCCCGACCAAGCAGTACTTC
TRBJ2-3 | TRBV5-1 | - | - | CASSLGSTDTQYF | TGCGCCAGCAGCTTGGGAAGTACAGATACGCAGTATTTT
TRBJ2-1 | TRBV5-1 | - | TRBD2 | CASSLAGGLSNEQFF | TGCGCCAGCAGCTTAGCGGGAGGGCTCAGCAATGAGCAGTTCTTC
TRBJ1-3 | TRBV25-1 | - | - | CASSALGYRGGTIYF | TGTGCCAGCAGTGCCCTCGGGTACAGAGGCGGCACCATATATTTT
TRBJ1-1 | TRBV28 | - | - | CATGNTEAFF | TGTGCCACCGGGAACACTGAAGCTTTCTTT
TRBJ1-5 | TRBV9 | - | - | CASSVEGRDQPQHF | TGTGCCAGCAGCGTAGAAGGGAGGGACCAGCCCCAGCATTTT
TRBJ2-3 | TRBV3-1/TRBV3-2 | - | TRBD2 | CASSQYGTSGYADTQYF | TGTGCCAGCAGCCAATATGGGACTAGCGGTTATGCAGATACGCAGTATTTT
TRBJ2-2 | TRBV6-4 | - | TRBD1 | CASSEKQGDTGELFF | TGTGCCAGCAGTGAAAAACAGGGGGACACCGGGGAGCTGTTTTTT
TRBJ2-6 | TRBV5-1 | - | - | CASSLYPASSGANVLTF | TGCGCCAGCAGCTTGTATCCAGCCAGCTCTGGGGCCAACGTCCTGACTTTC
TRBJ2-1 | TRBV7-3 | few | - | CASSLTAGMPYNEQFF | TGTGCCAGCAGCTTAACGGCCGGTATGCCCTACAATGAGCAGTTCTTC
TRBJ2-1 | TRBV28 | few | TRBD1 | CASSFGDRPYNEQFF | TGTGCCAGCAGTTTCGGGGACAGACCCTACAATGAGCAGTTCTTC
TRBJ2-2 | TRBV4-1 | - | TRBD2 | CASSPTLLAGGEVGELFF | TGCGCCAGCAGCCCGACCCTCCTAGCGGGGGGTGAGGTAGGGGAGCTGTTTTTT
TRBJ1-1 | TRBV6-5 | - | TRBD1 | CASSSDRGGTEAFF | TGTGCCAGCAGCTCGGACAGGGGTGGAACTGAAGCTTTCTTT
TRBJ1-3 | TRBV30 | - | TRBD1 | CAWSIRTGVSGNTIYF | TGTGCCTGGAGTATCCGCACAGGGGTGTCCGGAAACACCATATATTTT
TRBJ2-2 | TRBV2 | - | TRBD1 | CASSEGAPGELFF | TGTGCCAGCAGCGAGGGGGCGCCCGGGGAGCTGTTTTTT
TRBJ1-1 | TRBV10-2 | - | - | CASSDPGGGALVSTEAFF | TGCGCCAGCAGTGACCCGGGAGGGGGAGCGCTAGTAAGCACTGAAGCTTTCTTT
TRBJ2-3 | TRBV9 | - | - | CASSPYPGTDTQYF | TGTGCCAGCAGCCCATATCCAGGCACAGATACGCAGTATTTT
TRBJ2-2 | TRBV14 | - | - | CASSQDFPGVGELFF | TGTGCCAGCAGCCAAGATTTTCCGGGGGTCGGGGAGCTGTTTTTT
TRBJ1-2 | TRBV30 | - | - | CAWDRRLREGDGYTF | TGTGCCTGGGACAGAAGGCTCAGAGAAGGCGATGGCTACACCTTC
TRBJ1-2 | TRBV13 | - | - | CASSRSAGYNYGYTF | TGTGCCAGCAGCCGCTCTGCGGGTTATAACTATGGCTACACCTTC
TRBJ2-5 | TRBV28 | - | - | CASRILGETQYF | TGTGCCAGCAGGATACTAGGGGAGACCCAGTACTTC
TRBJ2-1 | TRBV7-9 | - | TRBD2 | CASSLISLAGSHEQFF | TGTGCCAGCAGCTTAATCTCACTAGCGGGATCGCATGAGCAGTTCTTC
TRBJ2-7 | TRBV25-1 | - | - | CASTSNRESYEQYF | TGTGCCAGCACTTCGAACCGGGAATCCTACGAGCAGTACTTC
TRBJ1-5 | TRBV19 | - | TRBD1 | CASSIAAGGDQPQHF | TGTGCCAGTAGTATAGCGGCAGGGGGGGATCAGCCCCAGCATTTT
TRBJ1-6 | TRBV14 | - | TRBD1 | CASSQDGTGNSPLHF | TGTGCCAGCAGCCAAGATGGGACAGGGAATTCACCCCTCCACTTT
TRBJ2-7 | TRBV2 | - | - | CASSLGVGPYEQYF | TGTGCCAGCAGTCTAGGTGTAGGACCCTACGAGCAGTACTTC
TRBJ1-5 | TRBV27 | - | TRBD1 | CASHRGQGQPQHF | TGTGCCAGCCACAGGGGGCAAGGTCAGCCCCAGCATTTT
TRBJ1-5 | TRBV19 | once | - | CATKSREGQPQHF | TGTGCCACCAAGTCCAGGGAGGGTCAGCCCCAGCATTTT
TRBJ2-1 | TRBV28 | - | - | CASIGRGSGAYNEQFF | TGTGCCAGCATCGGCAGGGGGTCGGGAGCCTACAATGAGCAGTTCTTC
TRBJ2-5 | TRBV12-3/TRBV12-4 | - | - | CASSRGGGETQYF | TGTGCCAGCAGTCGGGGAGGGGGAGAGACCCAGTACTTC
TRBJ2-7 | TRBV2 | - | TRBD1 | CASSPGQGSYEQYF | TGTGCCAGCAGTCCGGGACAGGGATCCTACGAGCAGTACTTC
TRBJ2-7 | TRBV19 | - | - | CASSILSGSSYEQYF | TGTGCCAGTAGTATCCTTAGCGGAAGCTCCTACGAGCAGTACTTC
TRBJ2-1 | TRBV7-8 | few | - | CASSPLDEQFF | TGTGCCAGCAGCCCATTGGATGAGCAGTTCTTC
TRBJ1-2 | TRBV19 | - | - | CASSIDSGLLNYGYTF | TGTGCCAGTAGTATAGATAGCGGATTACTAAACTATGGCTACACCTTC